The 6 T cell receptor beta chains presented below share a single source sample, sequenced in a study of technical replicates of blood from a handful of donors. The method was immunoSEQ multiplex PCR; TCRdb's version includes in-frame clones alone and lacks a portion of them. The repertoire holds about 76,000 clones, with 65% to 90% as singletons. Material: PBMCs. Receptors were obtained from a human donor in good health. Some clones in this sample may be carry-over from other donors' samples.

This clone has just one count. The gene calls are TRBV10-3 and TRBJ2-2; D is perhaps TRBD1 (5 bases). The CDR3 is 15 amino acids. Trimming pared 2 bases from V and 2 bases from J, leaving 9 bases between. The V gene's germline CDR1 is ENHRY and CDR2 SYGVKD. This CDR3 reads CAISEQGINTGELFF. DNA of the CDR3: TGTGCCATCAGTGAGCAGGGCATAAACACCGGGGAGCTGTTTTTT.

The CDR3 spells CASSDRTYNTDTQYF. DNA of the CDR3: TGTGCCAGCAGTGACAGGACTTATAACACAGATACGCAGTATTTT. This rearrangement joins TRBV11-1 to TRBJ2-3; D may be TRBD1 (6 bases). CDR1 and CDR2 from the germline V gene are SGHAT and FQDESV (reference sequence). CDR3 length equals 15 residues. V lost 6 bases and J 2 bases, leaving 15 bases between the germline ends.

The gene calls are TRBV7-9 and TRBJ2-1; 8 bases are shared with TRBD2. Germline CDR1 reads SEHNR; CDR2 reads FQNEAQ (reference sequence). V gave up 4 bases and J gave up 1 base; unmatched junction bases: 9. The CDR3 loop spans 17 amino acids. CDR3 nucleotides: TGTGCCAGCAGCTCGGCCGGGGGGGGGATTTCCTACAATGAGCAGTTCTTC. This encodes CASSSAGGGISYNEQFF. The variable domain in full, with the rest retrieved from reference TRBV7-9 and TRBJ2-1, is DTGVSQNPRHKITKRGQNVTFRCDPISEHNRLYWYRQTLGQGPEFLTYFQNEAQLEKSRLLSDRFSAERPKGSFSTLEIQRTEQGDSAMYLCASSSAGGGISYNEQFFGPGTRLTVL.

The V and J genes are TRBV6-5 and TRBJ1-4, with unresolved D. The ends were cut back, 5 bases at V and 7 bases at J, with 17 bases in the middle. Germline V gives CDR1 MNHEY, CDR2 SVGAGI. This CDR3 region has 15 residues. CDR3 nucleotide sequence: TGTGCCAGCAGTCGCGGCCATCCCCTACTTGAAAAACTGTTTTTT. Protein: CASSRGHPLLEKLFF.

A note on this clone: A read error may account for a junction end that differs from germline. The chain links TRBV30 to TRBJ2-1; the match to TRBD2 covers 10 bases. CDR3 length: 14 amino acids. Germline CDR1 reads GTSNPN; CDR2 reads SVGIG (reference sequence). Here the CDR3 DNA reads TGTGCCTGGAGCGGACTAGCGGAATACAATGAACAGTTCTTC. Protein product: CAWSGLAEYNEQFF.

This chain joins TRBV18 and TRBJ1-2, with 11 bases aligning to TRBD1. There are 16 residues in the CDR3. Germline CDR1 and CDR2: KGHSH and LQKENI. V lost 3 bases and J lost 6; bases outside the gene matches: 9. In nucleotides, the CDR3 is TGTGCCAGCTCACCTGGACAGGGGGCTTACCGGGATGGCTACACCTTC. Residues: CASSPGQGAYRDGYTF.